These T cell receptor beta chains were read from a single sample in a study of blood T cell repertoires in COVID-19. Libraries were prepared by immunoSEQ multiplex PCR; TCRdb keeps only in-frame clonotypes and omits some of them. The data contain 140,000 or so clones, 84% of them singletons. The sequencing sample was made of PBMCs or T cells enriched from blood (not recorded which). The receptor source for this set is a woman younger than 30 who had been exposed to COVID-19. CDR3s include the opening cysteine and the closing phenylalanine or tryptophan. A D gene is named only where the DNA matches it firmly.

V	D	J	DNA	CDR3
TRBV30	TRBD1	TRBJ1-4	TGTGCCTGGGACAGGGCAGACGAAAAACTGTTTTTT	CAWDRADEKLFF
TRBV7-3	TRBD1	TRBJ1-1	TGTGCCAGCAGCTTCGGACAGGGCGGCACTGAAGCTTTCTTT	CASSFGQGGTEAFF
TRBV6-4	NA	TRBJ1-5	TGTGCCAGCAGTGCTCCAGCGGGGGCTCCCCCCCAGCATTTT	CASSAPAGAPPQHF
TRBV29-1	TRBD1	TRBJ1-1	TGCAGCATAGGACAGGGGGTCGGTGAAGCTTTCTTT	CSIGQGVGEAFF
TRBV5-1	NA	TRBJ2-3	TGCGCCAGCAGCTTGGCCTCCTACTTAGATACGCAGTATTTT	CASSLASYLDTQYF
TRBV5-1	NA	TRBJ2-7	TGCGCCAGCAGCCGCCGTAGCGGAAGCTCCTACGAGCAGTACTTC	CASSRRSGSSYEQYF
TRBV7-9	TRBD2	TRBJ2-6	TGTGCCAGCAGCTTAGCCCCGGGGGGATATGGGGCCAACGTCCTGACTTTC	CASSLAPGGYGANVLTF
TRBV27	NA	TRBJ2-1	TGTGCCAGCAGTATACTATCAGGGGTCTCCTACAATGAGCAGTTCTTC	CASSILSGVSYNEQFF
TRBV3-1/TRBV3-2	NA	TRBJ2-1	TGTGCCAGCAGCCAAGGCGTACTAGCTCTACAGTTCTTC	CASSQGVLALQFF
TRBV11-2	NA	TRBJ1-6	TGTGCCAGCAGCCGTGATTCACCCCTCCACTTT	CASSRDSPLHF
TRBV29-1	NA	TRBJ2-4	TGCAGCGTCGCGGGAATAGCCAAAAACATTCAGTACTTC	CSVAGIAKNIQYF
TRBV9	TRBD1	TRBJ2-7	TGTGCCAGCAGCGAGGGACAGGGACTGTCCTACGAGCAGTACTTC	CASSEGQGLSYEQYF
TRBV5-1	TRBD1	TRBJ2-2	TGCGCCAGCAGCTTGCCAGGGGGCACCGGGGAGCTGTTTTTT	CASSLPGGTGELFF
TRBV7-3	NA	TRBJ1-1	TGTGCCAGCAGCTTTACAGGGTCGATCACTGAAGCTTTCTTT	CASSFTGSITEAFF